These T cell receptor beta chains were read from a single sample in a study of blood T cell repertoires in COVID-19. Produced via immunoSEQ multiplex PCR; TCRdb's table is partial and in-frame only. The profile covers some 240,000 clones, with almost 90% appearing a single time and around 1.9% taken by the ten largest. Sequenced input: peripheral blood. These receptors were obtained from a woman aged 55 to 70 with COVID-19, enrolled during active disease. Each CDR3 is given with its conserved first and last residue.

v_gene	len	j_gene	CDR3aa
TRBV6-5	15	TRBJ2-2	CASSRQGSNTGELFF
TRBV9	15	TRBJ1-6	CASSVATTGSAPLHF
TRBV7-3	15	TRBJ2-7	CASSLPGAGSHEQYF
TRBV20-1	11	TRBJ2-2	CSAVRGGELFF
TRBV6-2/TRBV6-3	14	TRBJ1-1	CASSPPLAYTEAFF
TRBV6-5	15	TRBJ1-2	CASSPRAGARYGYTF
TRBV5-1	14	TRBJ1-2	CASSFTTQNYGYTF
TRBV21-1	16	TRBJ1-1	CASTLGAGGMNTEAFF
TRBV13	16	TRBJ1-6	CASRPMTGDYNSPLHF
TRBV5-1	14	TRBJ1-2	CASSLFDLGGGYTF
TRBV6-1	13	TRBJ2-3	CASSESRPDTQYF
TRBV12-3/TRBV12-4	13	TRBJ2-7	CASRTSGEYEQYF
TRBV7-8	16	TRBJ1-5	CASSSRGGPSNQPQHF
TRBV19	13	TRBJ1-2	CASSKQGNYGYTF
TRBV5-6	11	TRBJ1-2	CASSYRGSYTF
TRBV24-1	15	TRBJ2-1	CATSAGTSEINEQFF
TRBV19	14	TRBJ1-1	CASSMVALNTEAFF
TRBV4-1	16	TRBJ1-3	CASSQGGVSAGNTIYF
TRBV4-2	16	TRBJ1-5	CASSQDVGQGGQPQHF
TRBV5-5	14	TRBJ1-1	CASRVTGTHPEAFF
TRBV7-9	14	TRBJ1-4	CASSPGTGNEKLFF
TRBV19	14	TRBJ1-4	CASRPRGQGEKLFF
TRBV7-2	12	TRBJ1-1	CATKGGFTEAFF
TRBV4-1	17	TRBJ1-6	CASSQEDRGLFNSPLHF
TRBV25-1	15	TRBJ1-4	CASSGGGGEDEKLFF
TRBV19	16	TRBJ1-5	CASSGRGLMGNQPQHF
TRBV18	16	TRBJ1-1	CASSPRTYGFYTEAFF
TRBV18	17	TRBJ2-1	CASSQNGLAGGYNEQFF
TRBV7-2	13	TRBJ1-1	CASSLTGTDEAFF
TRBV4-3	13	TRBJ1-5	CASGTGINQPQHF
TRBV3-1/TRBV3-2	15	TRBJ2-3	CASSPGRLASDTQYF
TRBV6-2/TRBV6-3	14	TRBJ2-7	CASSYKSQNGEQYF
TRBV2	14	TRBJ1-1	CASSEVRGGAEAFF
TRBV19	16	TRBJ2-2	CASSPSSGGHTGELFF
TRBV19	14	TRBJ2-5	CASSGQGVPETQYF
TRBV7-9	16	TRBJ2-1	CASSLAPGQGTYEQFF
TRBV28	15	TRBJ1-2	CASRRQGHTNYGYTF
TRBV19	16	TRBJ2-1	CASSIWAREAYNEQFF